This T cell receptor beta chain was sequenced during a study of cytomegalovirus exposure and HLA in healthy donors. Overall study: Approximately 81% of several hundred genotyped donors fell in the Caucasian-associated ancestry cluster.

A single count supports this clone. Its cognate antigen is unknown. Both 60 Vbeta primers and 13 Jbeta primers went into the PCR. Only in-frame clones appear in the TCRdb table, and some are missing; sequencing was by immunoSEQ multiplex PCR. Of roughly 93,000 clones listed, around three quarters are singletons. The V end was cut by 4 bases, the J end by 3 bases, with 10 bases between. This CDR3 contains 15 residues. Germline values: CDR1 SGHTA, CDR2 FQGNSA. Findings and limits, study-wide: According to an earlier analysis, most TCR beta V segments yielded productive rearrangements about 90% or about 30% of the time. Versus the approximately 720-donor mean, an Asian-associated ancestry cluster reportedly showed fewer N-insertions in a later analysis. In a later analysis, compared with equally common non-associated chains, HLA-associated beta chains were more expanded.

The sample was PBMCs. The sequence was obtained from a middle-aged man in good health and CMV-seronegative. This chain connects TRBV7-2 to TRBJ1-6; a weak D match, TRBD1 (5 bases). This CDR3 is CASSSREIYNSPLHF. Here the CDR3 DNA reads TGTGCCAGCAGCTCCAGGGAAATCTATAATTCACCCCTCCACTTT.